This T cell receptor (beta chain) stems from a study of cytomegalovirus exposure and HLA in healthy donors. In its sample, this clone was seen once. Antigen unknown. Study-wide points: Rare sequences made up most TCRs, while some public TCRs were found in many donors. Later work showed greater clonal expansion in HLA-associated TCR beta chains than in equally common others. A previous analysis found most TCR beta V segments productive roughly 87% or roughly 30% of the time.

PCR primers comprised 60 Vbeta and 13 Jbeta primers. Assay: immunoSEQ multiplex PCR; the TCRdb copy retains only in-frame clones and omits some. Of about 96,000 clones listed, about four fifths are singletons. There were likely unrecorded immune exposures, though donors were nominally healthy when sampled. This sequence was found in a woman in her sixties or seventies in good health and CMV-seropositive. Sequences were obtained from PBMCs.

CDR3 nucleotides: TGTGCCATCAGGGACTCTTGGGATAGCAATCAGCCCCAGCATTTT. Protein sequence: CAIRDSWDSNQPQHF. The genes are TRBV10-3 and TRBJ1-5; unclear D gene. V shed 6 bases and J shed 0 bases, with 12 bases lying between them. Germline-derived CDR1 and CDR2 are ENHRY and SYGVKD. CDR3 length: 15 residues.